The clone carrying this TCR beta chain was counted a single time. Sequenced by immunoSEQ multiplex PCR; TCRdb stores in-frame clones only, minus some. The repertoire includes about 72,000 clones, over 75% of them detected once, and around 9.9% sits in the top ten. This CDR3 has 14 amino acids. Trimming shortened V by 5 bases and J by 6 bases, and 14 bases separated the two germline ends. From germline, CDR1 is SGHRS and CDR2 YFSETQ. This sample is drawn from a study of blood T cell repertoires in COVID-19. Study context: PBMCs, B-cell-depleted T cells, or T cells were the source of the cDNA or gDNA that made up the material.

The specimen was peripheral blood. The TCR originated in an older man with active or convalescent COVID-19. The chain couples TRBV5-1 to TRBJ2-2; weak D call: TRBD1 (5 bases). The CDR3 sequence: CASRQAVASGELFF. CDR3 nucleotide sequence: TGCGCCAGCAGACAGGCTGTCGCTTCCGGGGAGCTGTTTTTT.